This entry concerns a single T cell receptor beta chain. There are 15 residues in the CDR3. Trimming removed 4 bases from V and 2 bases from J; junction bases left unmatched: 10. From germline, CDR1 is GTSNPN and CDR2 SVGIG (reference sequence). The data are from a study of blood T cell repertoires in COVID-19. Whole-study context: The origin of the acute and convalescent COVID-19 samples was the United States, Italy and Spain. Sources were T cells, B-cell-depleted T cells, or PBMCs; the material itself was cDNA or gDNA.

Source study methods: Quantification of nucleated cells was approximated via reference gene primer amplification. Only in-frame clones appear in the TCRdb table, and some are missing; sequencing was by immunoSEQ multiplex PCR. V, J and clone size are taken as reported in that table, and D and trimming were inferred from the DNA itself. The repertoire holds some 170,000 clones, approximately 87% seen once, with around 12% in the top ten. The sequenced sample was peripheral blood. This chain joins TRBV30 and TRBJ2-7; the match to TRBD2 covers 8 bases. This TCR came from a woman in her sixties or seventies with COVID-19, enrolled during active disease. The CDR3 DNA sequence: TGTGCCTGGACCCCAAACGGGGGGGGAACCTACGAGCAGTACTTC. Protein: CAWTPNGGGTYEQYF. The variable domain in full, completed from reference TRBV30 and TRBJ2-7, reads SQTIHQWPATLVQPVGSPLSLECTVEGTSNPNLYWYRQAAGRGLQLLFYSVGIGQISSEVPQNLSASRPQDRQFILSSKKLLLSDSGFYLCAWTPNGGGTYEQYFGPGTRLTVT.